This T cell receptor beta chain was sequenced during a study of T cell repertoires in cytomegalovirus infection. Overall study: As its CMV epitopes, the study selected recently identified HLA-C-restricted and well-studied HLA-B-restricted targets. Evidence of both CMV infection and a matching HLA type came from public TCR beta signatures.

Broader study findings: The ex vivo response was dominated by HLA-C-restricted CMV-specific TCR beta clonotypes.

MiXCR was run by TCRdb on the reads, yielding one entry per CDR3 protein. The top ten hold about 20% of the sample, which has some 700,000 distinct CDR3 sequences, around 30% seen once. Trimming at V came to 6 bases and at J to 6 bases, leaving 5 bases not matched to a gene. CDR1 and CDR2 (germline): SGHTA, FQGNSA. The CDR3 totals 15 residues. This clonotype appeared a few times. The antigen is undetermined. The sequence came from a human donor in good health (CMV status not recorded). Some clones in this sample may be carry-over from other donors' samples. The chain carries TRBV7-2 and TRBJ2-3, with 14 nucleotides matching TRBD2. Sequences were derived from cultured PBMCs, sampled from culture after CMV antigen stimulation. The CDR3 loop reads CASRNRLAGGDTQYF. The CDR3, as DNA: TGTGCCAGCAGAAACAGACTAGCGGGGGGGGATACGCAGTATTTT.